This TCR beta chain was identified in a study of beta chain features in type 1 diabetes. Study-wide results and limits: Whether HLA type affects TCRB rearrangement stayed undetermined in the present work.

Expressed TCRB transcripts were sequenced after all isolated RNA was converted to cDNA. Deep immunoSEQ sequencing covered naive, central memory and regulatory T cell samples. Method: immunoSEQ multiplex PCR; TCRdb's copy keeps in-frame clones and lacks some. The sample holds 250,000 or so clones; about 26% are singletons and the top ten take approximately 4%. Trimming left V 3 bases short and J 4 bases short, with 10 bases between. In germline, CDR1 is LNHDA, CDR2 SQIVND (reference sequence). The CDR3 has 14 amino acids. This clone showed up just a few times. Its antigen is unidentified. The V gene is TRBV19, the J gene TRBJ2-1; tentative D call: TRBD1 (6 bases). The receptor's source is a man aged 30 to 39 in good health. The sequencing sample was made of central memory CD4+ T cells from blood. DNA of the CDR3: TGTGCCAGTAGTATGGGGGCTCAGTACAATGAGCAGTTCTTC. Its protein is CASSMGAQYNEQFF.